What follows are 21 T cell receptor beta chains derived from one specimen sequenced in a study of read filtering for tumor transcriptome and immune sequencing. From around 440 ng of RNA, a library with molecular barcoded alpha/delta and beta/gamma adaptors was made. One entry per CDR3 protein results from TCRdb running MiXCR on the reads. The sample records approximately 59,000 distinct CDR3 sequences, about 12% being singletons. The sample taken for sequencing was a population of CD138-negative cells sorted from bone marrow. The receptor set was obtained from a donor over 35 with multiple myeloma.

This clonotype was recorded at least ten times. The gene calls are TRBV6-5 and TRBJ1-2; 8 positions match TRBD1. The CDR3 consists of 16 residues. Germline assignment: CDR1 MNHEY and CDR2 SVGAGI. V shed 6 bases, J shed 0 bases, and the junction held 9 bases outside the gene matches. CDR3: CASSPWGQVANYGYTF. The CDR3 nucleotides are TGTGCCAGCAGCCCATGGGGACAGGTCGCTAACTATGGCTACACCTTC.

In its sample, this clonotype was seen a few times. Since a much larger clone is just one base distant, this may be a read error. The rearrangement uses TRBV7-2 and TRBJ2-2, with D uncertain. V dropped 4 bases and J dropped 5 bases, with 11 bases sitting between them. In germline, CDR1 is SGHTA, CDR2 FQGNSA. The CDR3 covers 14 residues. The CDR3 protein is CASSSLATTGELFF. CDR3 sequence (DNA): TGTGCCAGCAGCTCCTTAGCTACTACCGGGGAGCTGTTTTTT.

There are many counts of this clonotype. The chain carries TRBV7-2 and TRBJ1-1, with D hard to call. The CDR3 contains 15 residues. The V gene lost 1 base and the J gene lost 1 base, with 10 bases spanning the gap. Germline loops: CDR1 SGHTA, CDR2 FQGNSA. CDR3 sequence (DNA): TGTGCCAGCAGCTTAGGCCGGTTATCGAACACTGAAGCTTTCTTT. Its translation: CASSLGRLSNTEAFF.

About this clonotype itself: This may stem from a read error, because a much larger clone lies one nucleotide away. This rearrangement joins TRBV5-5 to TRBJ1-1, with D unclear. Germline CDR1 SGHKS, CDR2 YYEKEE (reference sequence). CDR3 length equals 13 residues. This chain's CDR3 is CASGGYGNAEAFF. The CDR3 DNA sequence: TGTGCCAGTGGAGGGTACGGGAACGCTGAAGCTTTCTTT.

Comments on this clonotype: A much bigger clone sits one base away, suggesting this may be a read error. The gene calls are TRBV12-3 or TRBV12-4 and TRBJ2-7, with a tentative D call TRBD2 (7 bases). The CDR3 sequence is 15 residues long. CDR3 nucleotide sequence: TGTGCCAGCAGTTTGTCCGGGGGGCCTAACTACGTGCAGTACTTC. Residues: CASSLSGGPNYVQYF.

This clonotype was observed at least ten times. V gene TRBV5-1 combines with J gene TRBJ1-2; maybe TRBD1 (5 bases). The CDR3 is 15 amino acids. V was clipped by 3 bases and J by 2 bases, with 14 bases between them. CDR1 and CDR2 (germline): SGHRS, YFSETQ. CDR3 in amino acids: CASSYASGQNYGYTF. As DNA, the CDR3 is TGCGCCAGCAGCTACGCTTCGGGGCAGAACTATGGCTACACCTTC.

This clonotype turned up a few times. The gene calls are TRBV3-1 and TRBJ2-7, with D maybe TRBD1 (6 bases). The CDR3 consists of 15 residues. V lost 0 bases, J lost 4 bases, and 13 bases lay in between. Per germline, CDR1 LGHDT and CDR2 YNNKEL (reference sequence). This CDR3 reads CASSQDTGLAYEQYF. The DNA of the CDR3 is TGTGCCAGCAGCCAAGACACAGGGTTGGCGTACGAGCAGTACTTC.

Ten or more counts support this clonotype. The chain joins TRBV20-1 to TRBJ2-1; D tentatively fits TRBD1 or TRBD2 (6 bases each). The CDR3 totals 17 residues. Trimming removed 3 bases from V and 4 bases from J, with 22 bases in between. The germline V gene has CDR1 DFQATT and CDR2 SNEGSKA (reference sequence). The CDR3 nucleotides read TGCAGTGCTAGTCCCCTCCCTTCGGGGGCCCTATACAATGAGCAGTTCTTC. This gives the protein CSASPLPSGALYNEQFF.

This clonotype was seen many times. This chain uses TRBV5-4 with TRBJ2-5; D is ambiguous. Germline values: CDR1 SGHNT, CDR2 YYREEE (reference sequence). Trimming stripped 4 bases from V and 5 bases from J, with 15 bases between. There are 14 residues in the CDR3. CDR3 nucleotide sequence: TGTGCCAGCAGCAGAACGACCGAGGAGGAGACCCAGTACTTC. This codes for CASSRTTEEETQYF.

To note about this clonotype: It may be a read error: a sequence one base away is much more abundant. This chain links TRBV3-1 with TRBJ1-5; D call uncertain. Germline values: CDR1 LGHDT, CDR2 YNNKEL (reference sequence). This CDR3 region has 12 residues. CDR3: CASSHQDQAQHF. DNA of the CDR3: TGTGCCAGCAGCCACCAGGATCAGGCCCAGCATTTT.

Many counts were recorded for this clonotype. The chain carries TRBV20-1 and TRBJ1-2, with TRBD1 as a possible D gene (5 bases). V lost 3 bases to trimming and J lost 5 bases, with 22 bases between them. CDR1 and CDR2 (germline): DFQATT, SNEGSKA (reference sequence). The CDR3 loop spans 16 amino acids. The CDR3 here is CSARDSGTLNGYGYTF. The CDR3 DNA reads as TGCAGTGCTAGGGACTCCGGGACGCTTAACGGATATGGCTACACCTTC.

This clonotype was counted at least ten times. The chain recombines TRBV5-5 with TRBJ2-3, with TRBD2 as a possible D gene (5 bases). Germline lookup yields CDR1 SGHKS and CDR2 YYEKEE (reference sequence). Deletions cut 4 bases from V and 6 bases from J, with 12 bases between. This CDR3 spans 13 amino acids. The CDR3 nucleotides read TGTGCCAGCAGCCTCCCGAGGGCCGATACGCAGTATTTT. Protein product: CASSLPRADTQYF.

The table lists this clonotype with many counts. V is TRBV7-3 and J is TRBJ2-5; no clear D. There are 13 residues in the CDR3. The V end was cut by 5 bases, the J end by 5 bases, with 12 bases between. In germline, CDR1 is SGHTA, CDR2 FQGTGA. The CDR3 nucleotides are TGTGCCAGCAGCCGTAACGCAGGCGAGACCCAGTACTTC. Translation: CASSRNAGETQYF.

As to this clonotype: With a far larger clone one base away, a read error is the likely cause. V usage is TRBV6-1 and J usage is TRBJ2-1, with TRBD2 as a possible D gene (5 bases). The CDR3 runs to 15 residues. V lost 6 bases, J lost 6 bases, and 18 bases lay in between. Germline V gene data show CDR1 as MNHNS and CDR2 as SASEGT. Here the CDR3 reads CASRGSSWAGNEQFF. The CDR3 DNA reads TGTGCCAGCAGGGGTTCTTCGTGGGCGGGCAATGAGCAGTTCTTC.

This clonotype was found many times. Written as DNA, the CDR3 is TGTGCCAGCAGCCGAGATTCAGGGGGATCCGGGGAGCTGTTTTTT. This gives the protein CASSRDSGGSGELFF. This sequence joins TRBV4-2 and TRBJ2-2; 7 bases align to TRBD1. This CDR3 has 15 residues. Germline values: CDR1 LGHNA, CDR2 YNFKEQ. V lost 4 bases, J lost 6 bases, and 8 bases stayed unmatched.

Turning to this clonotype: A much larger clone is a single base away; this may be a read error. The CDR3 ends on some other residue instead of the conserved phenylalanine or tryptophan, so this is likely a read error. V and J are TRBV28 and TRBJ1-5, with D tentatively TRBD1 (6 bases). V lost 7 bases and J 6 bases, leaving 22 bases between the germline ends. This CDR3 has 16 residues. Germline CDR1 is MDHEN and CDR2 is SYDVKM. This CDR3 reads CASTIPGTRSLQPQHL. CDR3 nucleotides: TGTGCCAGCACCATCCCCGGGACACGGTCCCTTCAGCCCCAGCATCTT.

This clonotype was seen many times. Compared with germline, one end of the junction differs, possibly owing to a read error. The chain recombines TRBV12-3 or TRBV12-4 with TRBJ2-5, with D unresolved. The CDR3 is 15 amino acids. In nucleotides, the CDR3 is TGTGCCAGCAGTCTTGGACGACAAGACCCAGGCCCGAATAGCTTC. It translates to CASSLGRQDPGPNSF.

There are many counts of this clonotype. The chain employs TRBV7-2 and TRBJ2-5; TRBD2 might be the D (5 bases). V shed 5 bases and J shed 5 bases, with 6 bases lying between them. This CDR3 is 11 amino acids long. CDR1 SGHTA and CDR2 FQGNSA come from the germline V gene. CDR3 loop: CASSTRETQYF. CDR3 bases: TGTGCCAGCAGCACTAGGGAGACCCAGTACTTC.

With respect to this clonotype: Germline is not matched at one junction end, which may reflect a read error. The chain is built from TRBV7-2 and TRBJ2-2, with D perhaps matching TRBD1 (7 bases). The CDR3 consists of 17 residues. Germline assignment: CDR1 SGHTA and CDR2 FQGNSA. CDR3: CASNLSRMTGRSGELFF. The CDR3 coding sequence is TGTGCCAGCAACTTAAGTCGTATGACAGGGAGGTCCGGGGAGCTGTTTTTT.

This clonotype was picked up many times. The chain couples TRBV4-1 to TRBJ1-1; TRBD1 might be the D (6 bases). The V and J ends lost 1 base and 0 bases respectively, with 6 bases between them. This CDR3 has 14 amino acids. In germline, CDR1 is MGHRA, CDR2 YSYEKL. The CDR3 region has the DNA TGCGCCAGCAGCCAAGGGACAGTGAACACTGAAGCTTTCTTT. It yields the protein CASSQGTVNTEAFF.

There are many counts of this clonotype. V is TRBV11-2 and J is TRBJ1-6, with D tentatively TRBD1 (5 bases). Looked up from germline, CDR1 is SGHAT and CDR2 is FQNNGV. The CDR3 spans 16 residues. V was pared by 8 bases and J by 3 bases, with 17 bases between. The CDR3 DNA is TGTGCCAGCGCTCCCACTTCGGGGGACTATAATTCACCCCTCCACTTT. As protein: CASAPTSGDYNSPLHF.